This T cell receptor beta chain was observed in a study of T cells in Graves' hyperthyroidism and ophthalmopathy. Study outcomes and limitations: Researchers report that a 13 V-J model separated ophthalmopathy from stable hyperthyroidism. Model-based prediction identified ophthalmopathy a median roughly 6.1 months prior to its onset. Researchers found most expanded thyroid clonotypes above 0.001 in blood as well.

What was amplified from RNA transcripts were TCR beta CDR3 regions. The study used the HTBI primer set for a first-round RT-PCR of the TCR CDR3. TCRdb analysed the multiplex PCR reads with MiXCR anew, one entry per CDR3 protein. The sample records about 840,000 distinct CDR3 sequences, 38% being singletons. Patients aged 18 to 65 had newly diagnosed hyperthyroidism of under 2 months' duration. Concerning this clonotype itself: Its antigen is still unknown. One base away lies a much larger clone, so this may be a sequencing read error. The DNA is omitted, as the CDR3 cannot be located on it reliably, and the CDR3 follows TCRdb's listing.

14 amino acids form the CDR3, both terminal residues included. CDR1 is SEHNR and CDR2 is FQNEAQ in the germline V gene (reference sequence). Sequencing was performed on blood. The TCR was taken from a man aged 18 to 30 with Graves' hyperthyroidism. J is TRBJ2-5 and V is TRBV7-9; the table's D call of TRBD1 was not tested on the DNA. The CDR3 loop reads CASSSSDSQETQYF.